A selection of T cell receptor beta chains follows, all from one sample in a study of cytomegalovirus exposure and HLA in healthy donors. Repertoires were generated with immunoSEQ multiplex PCR, while TCRdb's copy carries only in-frame clones and drops some. The table lists under 150,000 clones, approximately 78% of them singletons, with 5% to 7% in the top ten. The sequencing sample was made of PBMCs. All receptors derive from a woman aged 40-49 years in good health and CMV-seropositive. Both conserved end residues are trimmed from each CDR3. Size is stated for part of the rows, as once, few or many counts, or as a class when the clone is expanded.

v_call clone_size cdr3_aa
TRBV5-1 - ASSLAGTGAPGRAF
TRBV27 - ASSLSTASVSYGYT
TRBV15 - ATNPSTSWNQPQH
TRBV15 - ATSSLRTGGYEQY
TRBV18 - ASSPLEKFSEQY
TRBV29-1 - SVEVRQGPTDTQY
TRBV7-2 - ASSLGSTSDHQPQH
TRBV28 few ASGTNTGELF
TRBV27 - ASSLSGQGGEDEQY
TRBV11-2 - ASSQFRLQEDQY
TRBV6-6 - ASFFGGASNGEQY
TRBV5-1 - ASSLGELRIANYGYT
TRBV19 - ASSGGGRNTEAF
TRBV7-2 - ASKIGGRAGGGNNEQF
TRBV9 - ASSVASGGYETQY
TRBV28 - ASSPRGGHTEAF
TRBV6-5 few ASTGLFTDTQY
TRBV9 - ASSPGGGNIQY
TRBV20-1 once SASVDTEAF
TRBV7-3 - ASSPNRDTEAF
TRBV7-8 - ASSLGLAGVADTQY
TRBV9 once ASSTLGQYGNTIY
TRBV6-6 - ASTARAGATNQPQH
TRBV9 - ASSVVSGAPPETQY
TRBV5-1 - ASSLATGGLNTEAF
TRBV6-6 - ASSQGFNSGNTIY
TRBV6-1 - ASSSVTGPGELF
TRBV6-1 - ASTASPTAGELF
TRBV5-1 - ASSPRQGGGLRQETQY
TRBV11-2 - ASAGSGNTIY
TRBV9 - ASSPHLGDYEQY
TRBV2 - ASSDQTQGNYGYT
TRBV19 - ASRALSGANVLT
TRBV4-1 - ASSQVGDSGNTIY
TRBV13 - ASSLDRGTSYNEQF
TRBV29-1 - SVDHPGGGSYNEQF
TRBV28 - ASFGNEQF
TRBV2 - ASSPGGRWDEQY
TRBV28 - ASSPEGQGDQPQH
TRBV7-8 - ASTGTEGNQPQH
TRBV4-1 - ASSQAGGGDNEKLF
TRBV29-1 few SVSSGGPLGEETQY
TRBV5-1 once ASSWGLVSGSEQY
TRBV28 few ASSLSGTGNYEQY
TRBV5-1 - ASSFETGKNEQF
TRBV5-1 - ASSLAENYGYT
TRBV7-9 - ASSLAEVNTEAF
TRBV11-2 - ASSLGQGNQPQH
TRBV6-5 - ASSQGGSSYEQY